This TCR beta chain appears in the sequencing data of a study of technical replicates of blood from several donors. Data came from immunoSEQ multiplex PCR; TCRdb stores just in-frame clones and leaves some out. Of 68,000 or so clones listed, about 97% are singletons. This CDR3 comprises 16 residues. The sequence was obtained from a human donor in good health. This chain joins TRBV21-1 and TRBJ1-5. TRBV21-1 is an annotated pseudogene. Sequenced sample: T cells isolated from PBMCs. As DNA, the CDR3 is TGTGCCAGCAGCAAAAAATCGACCGGTGAGGATCAGCCCCAGCATTTT. Its protein is CASSKKSTGEDQPQHF.